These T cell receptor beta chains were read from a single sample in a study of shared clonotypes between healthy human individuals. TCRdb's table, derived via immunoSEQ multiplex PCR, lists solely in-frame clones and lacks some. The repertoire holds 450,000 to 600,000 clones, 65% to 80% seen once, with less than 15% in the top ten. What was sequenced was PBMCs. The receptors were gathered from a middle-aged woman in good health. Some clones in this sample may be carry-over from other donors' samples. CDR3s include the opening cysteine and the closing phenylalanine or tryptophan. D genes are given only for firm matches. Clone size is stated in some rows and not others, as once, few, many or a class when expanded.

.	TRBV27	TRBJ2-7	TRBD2	TGTGCCAGCAGTTTGCTAGCGGGAGGTGGCCCCTACGAGCAGTACTTC	CASSLLAGGGPYEQYF
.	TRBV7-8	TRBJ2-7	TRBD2	TGTGCCAGCAGACAAGGACTAGCGGCCTCCTACGAGCAGTACTTC	CASRQGLAASYEQYF
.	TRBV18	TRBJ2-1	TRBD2	TGTGCCAGCTCACCAGGCGGGAGTATCTACAATGAGCAGTTCTTC	CASSPGGSIYNEQFF
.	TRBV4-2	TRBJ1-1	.	TGTGCCAGCAGCCAACTCCTGGCTCGCATTGGGACTGAAGCTTTCTTT	CASSQLLARIGTEAFF
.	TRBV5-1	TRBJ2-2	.	TGCGCCAGCAGCCTAGGGGCGGGGAACACCGGGGAGCTGTTTTTT	CASSLGAGNTGELFF
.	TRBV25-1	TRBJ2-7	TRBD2	TGTGCCAGCAGTGACCCCCGGGCGGGAGGTTACGAGCAGTACTTC	CASSDPRAGGYEQYF
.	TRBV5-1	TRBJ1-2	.	TGCGCCAGCAGCCGGGACGGGAACCAGGGGGGCTACACCTTC	CASSRDGNQGGYTF
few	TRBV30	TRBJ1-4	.	TGTGCCTTTCAGGATCCTAATGAAAAACTGTTTTTT	CAFQDPNEKLFF
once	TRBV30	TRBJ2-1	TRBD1	TGTGCCTGGAGTGTACTCCGGGACAGGAACAATGAGCAGTTCTTC	CAWSVLRDRNNEQFF
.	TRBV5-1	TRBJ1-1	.	TGCGCCAGCAGCTTGTCCCGGGGCCGGGCTGAAGCTTTCTTT	CASSLSRGRAEAFF
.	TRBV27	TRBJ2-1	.	TGTGCCAGCAGTTTCACCCGGGAGTACAATGAGCAGTTCTTC	CASSFTREYNEQFF
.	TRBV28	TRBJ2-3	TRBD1	TGTGCCACCAAGACAGGGGGCAAAGATACGCAGTATTTT	CATKTGGKDTQYF
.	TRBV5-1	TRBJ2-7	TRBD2	TGCGCCAGCAGCTCGTTAGCGGGAGGGTCCTACGAGCAGTACTTC	CASSSLAGGSYEQYF
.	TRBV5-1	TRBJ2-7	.	TGCGCCAGCAGCCCGCTGGGGAACTCCTACGAGCAGTACTTC	CASSPLGNSYEQYF
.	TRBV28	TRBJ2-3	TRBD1	TGTGCCAGCAGTTTACGGACAGGGTCAGATACGCAGTATTTT	CASSLRTGSDTQYF
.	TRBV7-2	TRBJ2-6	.	TGTGCCAGCAGAAGGTTCTCTGGGGCCAACGTCCTGACTTTC	CASRRFSGANVLTF
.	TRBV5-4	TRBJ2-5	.	TGTGCCAGCAGCTTTGCCGAAAGGGCAGGGAAAGAGACCCAGTACTTC	CASSFAERAGKETQYF
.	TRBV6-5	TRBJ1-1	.	TGTGCCAGCAGTTACCTCGGGTCGAACACTGAAGCTTTCTTT	CASSYLGSNTEAFF
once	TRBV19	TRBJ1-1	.	TGTGCCAGTAGTATAGGAAGGGGAACGAACACTGAAGCTTTCTTT	CASSIGRGTNTEAFF
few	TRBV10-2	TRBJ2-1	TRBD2	TGCGCCAGCAGTGCCCCGACTAGCACCCACAATGAGCAGTTCTTC	CASSAPTSTHNEQFF
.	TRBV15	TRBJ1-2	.	TGTGCCACCAGCAGACAGGAGATGTACTATGGCTACACCTTC	CATSRQEMYYGYTF
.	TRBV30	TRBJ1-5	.	TGTGCCTGGAGTTCTGTGGGGGGGCCCCAGCATTTT	CAWSSVGGPQHF
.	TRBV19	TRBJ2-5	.	TGTGCCAGTAGTAAAACTAGGGGGCAGGGACTAGTATCGGGTCGGACCCAGTACTTC	CASSKTRGQGLVSGRTQYF
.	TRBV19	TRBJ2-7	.	TGTGCCAGTAGTCCGGACGTATGGACCGAGCAGTACTTC	CASSPDVWTEQYF
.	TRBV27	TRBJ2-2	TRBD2	TGTGCCAGCAGTCAAACTAGCGGGAGGGCCGGCGGGGAGCTGTTTTTT	CASSQTSGRAGGELFF
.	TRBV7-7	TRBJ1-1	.	TGTGCTAGCAGCTTACAAAGCGGCGGGGGCGCGACTGAAGCTTTCTTT	CASSLQSGGGATEAFF
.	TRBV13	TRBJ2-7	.	TGTGCCAGCAGACAGATCCGTTACTCCGAGCAGTACTTC	CASRQIRYSEQYF
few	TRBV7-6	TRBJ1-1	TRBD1	TGTGCCAGCAGCTCCGACAGGGCCCTTATCAACACTGAAGCTTTCTTT	CASSSDRALINTEAFF
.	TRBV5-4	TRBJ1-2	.	TGTGCCAGCAGCTTGGATCAGGGAATCTATGGCTACACCTTC	CASSLDQGIYGYTF